This TCR beta chain was obtained from a study of T cell repertoires in cytomegalovirus infection. Study results and caveats: CMV-specific HLA-C-restricted TCR beta clonotypes dominated the ex vivo response.

This clonotype appeared a few times. Antigen unknown. Trimming stripped 5 bases from V and 1 base from J, with 14 bases between. This CDR3 contains 15 residues. Germline CDR1 is SGHTA and CDR2 is FQGNSA. MiXCR was run by TCRdb on the reads, yielding one entry per CDR3 protein. The sample carries around 430,000 distinct CDR3 sequences, about 39% recorded once. The sequenced sample was cultured PBMCs, obtained from culture after CMV antigen stimulation. This receptor was taken from a human donor in good health (CMV status not recorded). Some clones in this sample may be carry-over from other donors' samples. The rearrangement links TRBV7-2 to TRBJ1-1; D remains unclear. DNA of the CDR3: TGTGCCAGCAGCCCCAAGACGACGGGGAACACTGAAGCTTTCTTT. Its translation is CASSPKTTGNTEAFF.